The 20 T cell receptor beta chains below were found in one sample sequenced in a study of blood T cell repertoires in COVID-19. Libraries were prepared by immunoSEQ multiplex PCR; TCRdb keeps only in-frame clonotypes and omits some of them. The sample yields under 250,000 clones, roughly 84% seen once. The sample was peripheral blood. The source of these receptors is a woman aged 30 to 39 who had recovered from COVID-19.

Only one count was recorded for this clone. The rearrangement links TRBV7-9 to TRBJ2-7, with 7 bases fitting TRBD1. Trimming cost V 5 bases and J 4 bases; bases outside gene matches: 14. In germline, CDR1 is SEHNR, CDR2 FQNEAQ (reference sequence). This CDR3 has 16 residues. The CDR3 loop is CASSRGQVSVAYEQYF. The CDR3 DNA reads as TGTGCCAGCAGCCGCGGACAGGTATCGGTGGCGTACGAGCAGTACTTC.

This chain uses TRBV5-6 with TRBJ2-1; D gene unclear. The V and J ends lost 2 bases and 4 bases respectively, with 4 bases between them. The germline V gene encodes CDR1 SGHDT and CDR2 YYEEEE. The CDR3 is made up of 12 amino acids. CDR3 residues: CASSFQYNEQFF. CDR3 nucleotide sequence: TGTGCCAGCAGCTTTCAATACAATGAGCAGTTCTTC.

CDR3 coding DNA: TGTGCCAGCAGTTGGGGGGGGAGAAACTATGGCTACACCTTC. Translation gives CASSWGGRNYGYTF. V is TRBV28 and J is TRBJ1-2; possible D gene TRBD1, 5 bases. The germline V and J ends were trimmed by 4 bases and 2 bases, with 11 bases remaining between them. CDR3 length: 14 residues. Germline V gene sequence: CDR1 MDHEN, CDR2 SYDVKM.

A single count supports this clone. The CDR3 DNA follows: TGCGCCAGCAGCTCCTTCCCGACTAGCGGGAGATCGGTGGCATATACGCAGTATTTT. Its translation: CASSSFPTSGRSVAYTQYF. The chain has TRBV5-1 and TRBJ2-3; 12 bases align to TRBD2. The junction had 18 bases not matched to a gene; V was cut back by 3 bases and J by 7 bases. The CDR3 spans 19 residues. Germline V gene sequence: CDR1 SGHRS, CDR2 YFSETQ.

This chain links TRBV5-1 with TRBJ1-2; the D is unclear. CDR1 and CDR2 from the germline V gene are SGHRS and YFSETQ. V was shortened by 1 base and J by 3 bases, with 7 bases between the two germline ends. This CDR3 is 13 amino acids long. CDR3 bases: TGCGCCAGCAGCTTGCAGGAGGACTATGGCTACACCTTC. Residues: CASSLQEDYGYTF.

This chain links TRBV9 with TRBJ2-7; D call uncertain. Trimming stripped 0 bases from V and 2 bases from J, with 9 bases between. CDR3 length equals 14 residues. Germline V CDR1 and CDR2: SGDLS, YYNGEE. CDR3: CASSVGLDPYEQYF. CDR3 coding DNA: TGTGCCAGCAGCGTAGGACTCGATCCCTACGAGCAGTACTTC.

This chain links TRBV15 with TRBJ1-5; tentatively, D is TRBD1 (5 bases). This CDR3 contains 14 residues. Trimming shortened V by 6 bases and J by 7 bases, and 16 bases separated the two germline ends. CDR1 and CDR2 (germline): LNHNV, YYDKDF (reference sequence). CDR3 protein: CATSSQGGEQPQHF. In nucleotides, the CDR3 is TGTGCCACCAGTTCTCAGGGAGGTGAGCAGCCCCAGCATTTT.

This clone came up a few times. The chain joins TRBV7-9 to TRBJ2-3; 8 nucleotides agree with TRBD1. This CDR3 has 15 residues. Losses at the gene ends were 6 bases for V and 0 bases for J; bases not matched to a gene: 5. Germline V gene sequence: CDR1 SEHNR, CDR2 FQNEAQ (reference sequence). The CDR3 nucleotides are TGTGCCAGCAGGCCCCGGGACAGGAGCACAGATACGCAGTATTTT. This codes for CASRPRDRSTDTQYF.

The chain carries TRBV11-3 and TRBJ1-1, with 7 bases lining up with TRBD1. Germline trimming cut 3 bases from V and 5 bases from J; bases unmatched to any gene: 3. The CDR3 loop spans 13 amino acids. CDR1 and CDR2 from the germline V gene are SGHNT and YENEEA. This chain's CDR3 is CASSFDRDTEAFF. Here the CDR3 DNA reads TGTGCCAGCAGCTTTGACAGGGATACTGAAGCTTTCTTT.

The V call is TRBV10-3, the J call TRBJ2-1; 14 positions agree with TRBD2. The trim removed 0 bases at V and 8 bases at J, leaving 6 bases unmatched. The CDR3 is made up of 17 amino acids. Germline V gene data show CDR1 as ENHRY and CDR2 as SYGVKD. The CDR3 DNA reads as TGTGCCATCAGTGAGTCGGGACTAGCGGGGGCCGAGGATGAGCAGTTCTTC. Its translation: CAISESGLAGAEDEQFF.

In regard to this clone: Other DNA sequences in this specimen translate into the identical CDR3. The V and J genes are TRBV30 and TRBJ1-3; D remains ambiguous. The CDR3 contains 13 residues. Germline V lookup: CDR1 GTSNPN, CDR2 SVGIG (reference sequence). The V end was cut by 2 bases, the J end by 4 bases, with 9 bases between. CDR3 bases: TGTGCCTGGAGTTCCGGGTCCGGAAACACCATATATTTT. Amino acid sequence: CAWSSGSGNTIYF. The full variable domain, its missing parts supplied by reference TRBV30 and TRBJ1-3, is SQTIHQWPATLVQPVGSPLSLECTVEGTSNPNLYWYRQAAGRGLQLLFYSVGIGQISSEVPQNLSASRPQDRQFILSSKKLLLSDSGFYLCAWSSGSGNTIYFGEGSWLTVV.

The chain carries TRBV3-1 (or the pseudogene TRBV3-2) and TRBJ2-2, with TRBD2 matching 9 bases. With 3 bases clipped from V and 7 bases from J, the junction kept 6 bases outside the gene matches. Germline V gives CDR1 LGHDT, CDR2 YNNKEL (reference sequence). The CDR3 totals 15 residues. CDR3 loop: CASSQQREVGGELFF. The CDR3 DNA sequence: TGTGCCAGCAGCCAGCAGCGGGAGGTTGGCGGGGAGCTGTTTTTT.

The chain recombines TRBV15 with TRBJ2-3; 14 bases line up with TRBD2. The CDR3 runs 16 residues. With 6 bases clipped from V and 6 bases from J, the junction kept 8 bases outside the gene matches. From germline, CDR1 is LNHNV and CDR2 YYDKDF (reference sequence). CDR3 amino acids: CATSPGLAGAGDTQYF. CDR3 nucleotide sequence: TGTGCCACCAGTCCGGGACTAGCGGGAGCCGGGGATACGCAGTATTTT.

This clone was seen many times. This chain connects TRBV5-6 to TRBJ1-2; D call uncertain. V lost 3 bases and J 3 bases, leaving 9 bases between the germline ends. Germline V gene lookup returns CDR1 SGHDT and CDR2 YYEEEE. CDR3 length: 13 amino acids. The CDR3, as DNA: TGTGCCAGCAGCTCAAGCAGGTACTATGGCTACACCTTC. It is translated as CASSSSRYYGYTF.

This chain joins TRBV5-4 and TRBJ1-2, with D maybe TRBD1 (6 bases). Looked up from germline, CDR1 is SGHNT and CDR2 is YYREEE (reference sequence). Trimming took off 4 bases at V and 3 bases at J, with 16 bases between the two ends. The CDR3 contains 15 residues. DNA for the CDR3: TGTGCCAGCAGCACAAGGACAGAACCTCACTATGGCTACACCTTC. This translates into CASSTRTEPHYGYTF.

The chain couples TRBV29-1 to TRBJ2-7; TRBD2 agrees at 8 bases. Germline V gene sequence: CDR1 SQVTM, CDR2 ANQGSEA. The CDR3 extends over 15 amino acids. The V and J ends lost 7 bases and 4 bases, in that order; junction bases with no gene match: 15. The CDR3 sequence: CSALSIAGGVYEQYF. Written as DNA, the CDR3 is TGCAGCGCCCTCTCCATCGCGGGAGGCGTGTACGAGCAGTACTTC.

The rearrangement uses TRBV19 and TRBJ1-1; the D is unclear. Germline CDR1 LNHDA, CDR2 SQIVND (reference sequence). The CDR3 is 15 residues long. V dropped 5 bases and J dropped 4 bases, with 17 bases sitting between them. As DNA, the CDR3 is TGTGCCAGTAGTCTTCATTCGGGCGCGGGCACTGAAGCTTTCTTT. This translates into CASSLHSGAGTEAFF.

The count of this clone is one. J is TRBJ2-5 and V is TRBV7-3, with D perhaps matching TRBD1 (5 bases). The CDR3 runs 13 residues. Trimming pared 1 base from V and 4 bases from J, leaving 7 bases between. The germline V gene encodes CDR1 SGHTA and CDR2 FQGTGA. CDR3 sequence: CASSLSRAETQYF. The CDR3 DNA is TGTGCCAGCAGCTTAAGCAGGGCAGAGACCCAGTACTTC.

This clone occurred a few times. This sequence joins TRBV7-9 and TRBJ2-2; D is possibly TRBD2 (6 bases). The germline V gene has CDR1 SEHNR and CDR2 FQNEAQ (reference sequence). CDR3 length: 16 amino acids. V was cut by 6 bases and J by 5 bases, with 19 bases left in between. Here the CDR3 DNA reads TGTGCCAGCAGTCCCCCCGGGGGAGTACGGACCGGGGAGCTGTTTTTT. Residues: CASSPPGGVRTGELFF.

This chain connects TRBV6-5 to TRBJ2-5; possible D gene TRBD2, 6 bases. This CDR3 region has 13 residues. V was clipped by 7 bases and J by 7 bases, with 16 bases between them. Germline lookup yields CDR1 MNHEY and CDR2 SVGAGI. The CDR3 spells CASKWTGVGTQYF. The CDR3 DNA reads as TGTGCCAGCAAATGGACGGGAGTAGGGACCCAGTACTTC.